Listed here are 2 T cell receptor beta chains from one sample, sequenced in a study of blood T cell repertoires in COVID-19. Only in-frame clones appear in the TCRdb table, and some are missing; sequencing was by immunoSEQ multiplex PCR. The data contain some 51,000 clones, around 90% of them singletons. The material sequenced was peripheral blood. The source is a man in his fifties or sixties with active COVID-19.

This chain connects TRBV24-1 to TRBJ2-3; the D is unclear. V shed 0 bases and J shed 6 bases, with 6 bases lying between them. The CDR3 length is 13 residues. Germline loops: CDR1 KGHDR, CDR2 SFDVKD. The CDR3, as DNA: TGTGCCACCAGTGATTTGGTCGTGGATACGCAGTATTTT. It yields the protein CATSDLVVDTQYF.

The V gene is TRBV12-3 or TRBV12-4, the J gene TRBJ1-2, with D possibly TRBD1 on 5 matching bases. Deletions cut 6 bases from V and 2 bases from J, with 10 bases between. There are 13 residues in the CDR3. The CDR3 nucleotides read TGTGCCAGCAGAAACGACAGAAACTATGGCTACACCTTC. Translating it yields CASRNDRNYGYTF.